This T cell receptor (beta chain) originates from a study of cytomegalovirus exposure and HLA in healthy donors. Study-level results: Cytomegalovirus association was assigned to 150 to 200 TCR beta chains. Accounts indicate the classifier identified cytomegalovirus status with strong specificity and sensitivity. CMV antigen specificity of a few CMV-associated chains was confirmed in vitro.

The CDR3 has 16 residues. Germline V CDR1 and CDR2: SQVTM, ANQGSEA. V shed 1 base and J 3 bases; nucleotides not matched to a gene: 11. Data came from immunoSEQ multiplex PCR; TCRdb stores just in-frame clones and leaves some out. The repertoire has 170,000 or so clones, about 85% of them found once; the top ten carry approximately 15%. On this clone itself: Its antigen remains unidentified.

Specimen: PBMCs. V gene TRBV29-1 combines with J gene TRBJ1-1; 7 positions match TRBD1. This clonotype was obtained from a man between 18 and 29 years old in good health and CMV-seropositive. CDR3 sequence reads: CSVEGVQGEVDTEAFF. The CDR3, as DNA: TGCAGCGTTGAAGGTGTTCAGGGGGAGGTGGACACTGAAGCTTTCTTT.